The 21 T cell receptor beta chains below were found in one sample sequenced in a study of T cell repertoires in cytomegalovirus infection. TCRdb analysed the reads with MiXCR anew, one entry per CDR3 protein. The sample consists of 750,000 to 900,000 distinct CDR3 sequences, roughly 28% of them appearing once. Antigens of these TCRs are unknown. Sequenced here: cultured CD8+ T cells from PBMCs, sampled from culture after CMV antigen stimulation. These receptors all come from a human donor in good health (CMV status not recorded). Some clones in this sample may be carry-over from other donors' samples.

The chain combines TRBV12-3 or TRBV12-4 with TRBJ1-5; 7 bases map to TRBD1. The ends lost 3 bases at V and 8 bases at J; junction bases unmatched: 16. The CDR3 loop spans 17 amino acids. In DNA form, the CDR3 reads TGTGCCAGCAGTTTCATGACTGAGGGGGCAAATTTCGAGCCCCAGCATTTT. This encodes CASSFMTEGANFEPQHF.

This clonotype was detected many times. The rearrangement uses TRBV7-6 and TRBJ2-4; a possible D gene is TRBD2 (7 bases). In germline, CDR1 is SGHVS, CDR2 FNYEAQ. The V end lost 1 base, the J end lost 8 bases, and 12 bases lay between the germline ends. The CDR3 is made up of 14 amino acids. The CDR3: CASSLVGGGDIQYF. DNA for the CDR3: TGTGCCAGCAGCTTAGTTGGAGGGGGGGACATTCAGTACTTC.

This clonotype was seen ten or more times. The J gene is TRBJ1-2, the V gene TRBV7-2; D is uncertain. V dropped 5 bases and J dropped 4 bases, with 11 bases sitting between them. CDR3 length: 13 residues. Germline values: CDR1 SGHTA, CDR2 FQGNSA. Written as DNA, the CDR3 is TGTGCCAGCAGCCACGACAACCTCTATGGCTACACCTTC. Translation: CASSHDNLYGYTF.

This clonotype was seen at least ten times. This chain links TRBV7-2 with TRBJ2-7; possibly TRBD2 for D (6 bases). The CDR3 has 14 amino acids. The V gene lost 2 bases and the J gene lost 5 bases, with 13 bases spanning the gap. Germline V gives CDR1 SGHTA, CDR2 FQGNSA. CDR3 residues: CASSLTWGGNEQYV. CDR3 nucleotide sequence: TGTGCCAGCAGCTTAACGTGGGGAGGTAACGAGCAGTACGTC.

The chain recombines TRBV29-1 with TRBJ2-1; 13 nucleotides agree with TRBD2. There are 18 residues in the CDR3. J lost 2 bases, V lost 2 bases, and 9 bases had no gene match. The germline V gene encodes CDR1 SQVTM and CDR2 ANQGSEA. CDR3 amino acids: CSVETGTSGVLPYNEQFF. As DNA, the CDR3 is TGCAGCGTTGAAACCGGGACTAGCGGGGTCCTGCCCTACAATGAGCAGTTCTTC.

This clonotype has just a few counts. V gene TRBV6-5 combines with J gene TRBJ1-1, with TRBD1 identical over 10 bases. The CDR3 runs to 16 residues. CDR1 and CDR2 from the germline V gene are MNHEY and SVGAGI. Trimming took 5 bases from V and 2 from J; bases not matched to a gene: 8. Here the CDR3 DNA reads TGTGCCAGCAGTCTCAAAGGACAGGGGGGAAACACTGAAGCTTTCTTT. Amino acid sequence: CASSLKGQGGNTEAFF.

The CDR3 coding sequence is TGCGCCAGCAGCCTTCCCGGCGCGGGGGGACGCTTCCAAGAGACCCAGTACTTC. Protein sequence: CASSLPGAGGRFQETQYF. The chain links TRBV4-1 to TRBJ2-5, with TRBD2 matching 8 bases. This CDR3 is built from 18 residues. V dropped 4 bases and J dropped 1; count of bases not matched to a gene: 14. Germline V gives CDR1 MGHRA, CDR2 YSYEKL.

Only a few counts were recorded for this clonotype. V is TRBV7-6 and J is TRBJ2-1; D tentatively reads TRBD1 or TRBD2 (5 bases each). Germline CDR1 and CDR2: SGHVS and FNYEAQ. Trimming left V 5 bases short and J 4 bases short, with 18 bases between. The CDR3 has 16 amino acids. CDR3 amino acids: CASSVARVRGYNEQFF. CDR3 sequence (DNA): TGTGCCAGCAGCGTCGCCAGGGTGAGGGGATACAATGAGCAGTTCTTC.

Concerning this clonotype: As the CDR3 is not closed by the conserved phenylalanine or tryptophan, this likely results from a read error. This chain links TRBV4-1 with TRBJ1-6; D not resolved. Germline V gene lookup returns CDR1 MGHRA and CDR2 YSYEKL. The V and J ends lost 2 bases and 8 bases respectively, with 7 bases between them. This CDR3 comprises 13 residues. CDR3 nucleotide sequence: TGCGCCAGCAGCCAAATTGGTGATTCACCCCTCCACATT. Encoded protein: CASSQIGDSPLHI.

V usage is TRBV20-1 and J usage is TRBJ2-3; 14 positions match TRBD2. V trimming: 2 bases; J trimming: 9 bases; junction bases outside the gene matches: 13. This CDR3 has 17 amino acids. Germline V gene lookup returns CDR1 DFQATT and CDR2 SNEGSKA (reference sequence). In nucleotides, the CDR3 is TGCAGTGCTAGAACCCCATTAGGACTAGCGGGGGGTACCACGCAGTATTTT. Encoded protein: CSARTPLGLAGGTTQYF.

This clonotype occurred many times. The CDR3 loop reads CASSLLGSGSSYEQYF. The CDR3 DNA reads as TGTGCCAGCAGCTTACTTGGCTCGGGGAGCTCCTACGAGCAGTACTTC. J is TRBJ2-7 and V is TRBV7-6, with D possibly matching TRBD2 (5 bases). CDR1 is SGHVS, CDR2 FNYEAQ, per germline. Trimming took 2 bases from V and 0 from J, leaving 14 bases between them. The CDR3 is made up of 16 amino acids.

This clonotype has a handful of counts. The chain carries TRBV19 and TRBJ2-7; D gene unclear. The CDR3 runs 15 residues. The V and J ends lost 3 bases and 6 bases respectively, with 18 bases between them. Looked up from germline, CDR1 is LNHDA and CDR2 is SQIVND (reference sequence). The CDR3 protein is CASSISRAFHIEQYF. The CDR3 DNA is TGTGCCAGTAGTATTTCCCGGGCGTTTCACATCGAGCAGTACTTC.

This clonotype was picked up a small number of times. The chain employs TRBV12-3 or TRBV12-4 and TRBJ2-1; unclear D gene. This CDR3 has 12 residues. V dropped 6 bases and J dropped 12 bases, with 15 bases sitting between them. The CDR3 loop is CASSPPAWGQFF. The CDR3 DNA reads TGTGCCAGCAGCCCCCCCGCTTGGGGGCAGTTCTTC.

In this sample, this clonotype turned up many times. The chain links TRBV5-4 to TRBJ1-2, with 8 bases identical to TRBD1. Germline CDR1 and CDR2: SGHNT and YYREEE (reference sequence). V shed 1 base, J shed 8 bases, and the junction held 7 bases outside the gene matches. CDR3 size: 14 residues. The CDR3 DNA follows: TGTGCCAGCAGCTTGCGGACAGGGCAACGGGGCTACACCTTC. The encoded protein is CASSLRTGQRGYTF.

The CDR3 region has the DNA TGTGCCAGCTCGCCTATCGTCGGGGAGCTGTTTTTT. Protein product: CASSPIVGELFF. V and J are TRBV18 and TRBJ2-2; D uncertain. V gave up 6 bases and J gave up 7 bases, with 9 bases separating them. CDR3 size: 12 residues. Germline CDR1 and CDR2: KGHSH and LQKENI.

DNA of the CDR3: TGTGCTAGTGGTTTGGTAACACGGGGCTACACCTTC. It is translated as CASGLVTRGYTF. This chain connects TRBV12-5 to TRBJ1-2; D is unresolved. CDR1 and CDR2 from the germline V gene are LGHNT and FRNRAP. The CDR3 sequence is 12 residues long. Trimming left V 0 bases short and J 8 bases short, with 7 bases between.

This clonotype was detected a few times. This rearrangement joins TRBV19 to TRBJ1-2; D remains unclear. The CDR3 runs 12 residues. V was cut by 1 base and J by 8 bases, with 8 bases left in between. Germline CDR1 is LNHDA and CDR2 is SQIVND (reference sequence). The CDR3 sequence: CASSIGQSGYTF. The CDR3 nucleotides read TGTGCCAGTAGTATAGGGCAGTCGGGCTACACCTTC.

The rearrangement uses TRBV7-9 and TRBJ2-7; TRBD1 aligns across 7 bases. The V and J ends lost 5 bases and 3 bases, in that order; junction bases with no gene match: 13. This CDR3 is 16 amino acids long. From germline, CDR1 is SEHNR and CDR2 FQNEAQ (reference sequence). The CDR3 DNA reads TGTGCCAGCAGCCTGCCCCTTGGGGACAGCATCTACGAGCAGTACTTC. This gives the protein CASSLPLGDSIYEQYF.

This clonotype was seen many times. V usage is TRBV7-8 and J usage is TRBJ2-1, with 14 bases lining up with TRBD2. The CDR3 is 16 amino acids. The ends lost 3 bases at V and 7 bases at J; junction bases unmatched: 5. Looked up from germline, CDR1 is SGHVS and CDR2 is FQNEAQ. The CDR3 spells CASSFRLAGGKNEQFF. The CDR3 coding sequence is TGTGCCAGCAGCTTTAGACTAGCGGGGGGGAAAAATGAGCAGTTCTTC.

The chain combines TRBV12-3 or TRBV12-4 with TRBJ1-6; unclear D gene. CDR3 length: 13 residues. V lost 4 bases to trimming and J lost 9 bases, with 10 bases between them. The CDR3 loop reads CASSYALGSPLHF. The CDR3 DNA follows: TGTGCCAGCAGTTACGCGCTCGGTTCACCCCTCCACTTT.

This clonotype turned up a few times. The V gene is TRBV12-3 or TRBV12-4, the J gene TRBJ1-5; D is ambiguous. This CDR3 has 16 amino acids. V lost 3 bases and J 8 bases, leaving 20 bases between the germline ends. The CDR3 DNA reads TGTGCCAGCAGTTTTGAGTCAGGTCACTCGCCGGAGCCCCAGCATTTT. Its protein is CASSFESGHSPEPQHF.